This TCR beta chain derives from a study of T-cell reconstitution after alpha-beta-depleted transplantation in children. Broader study findings: Expanded graft clones numbering several hundred reportedly gave rise to alpha-beta T cells about two months after transplant. The authors attributed T-cell counts and diversity one year after transplant mostly to newly produced T cells. Elevated TCRbeta diversity at day 60 was traced, in some patients, to surviving recipient T cells and thymic progenitors.

This CDR3 is 15 amino acids long. The V gene lost 7 bases and the J gene lost 5 bases, with 18 bases spanning the gap. Unique molecular identifiers tagged the TCRbeta library. TCRdb itself ran the PCR reads through MiXCR, one entry per CDR3 protein. The profile shows fewer than 700,000 distinct CDR3 sequences, 23% of them singletons. Comment on this clonotype: What it recognizes is unknown.

Source: PBMCs, mostly from graft donor cells, taken 360 days after TCRalphabeta/CD19-depleted stem cell transplant. The TCR was taken from a boy younger than two who had a stem cell transplant for acute myeloid leukemia, so the T cells may come from the graft donor. V is TRBV12-3 or TRBV12-4 and J is TRBJ2-1, with D possibly being TRBD2 (7 bases). This chain's CDR3 is CASTSVGGPHNEQFF. DNA of the CDR3: TGTGCCAGCACCTCGGTGGGGGGGCCACACAATGAGCAGTTCTTC.